This T cell receptor (beta chain) appears in the sequencing data of a study of vaccination effects on CD4 cells after COVID-19 (dated by TCRdb to between 2021 and 2024). For context, the study as a whole: Participants received two doses of either the BNT162b2 or the mRNA-1273 mRNA SARS-CoV-2 vaccine. SARS-CoV-2 spike-specific CD4+ TCR repertoires were compared before and after mRNA vaccination in COVID-19 convalescent patients and in infection-naive vaccine recipients. Altogether, roughly 10 COVID-19 convalescent patients and several SARS-CoV-2-naive healthy vaccine recipients made up the full study. The Oncomine TCR Beta short-read assay on an Illumina iSeq 100 was used to sequence cultures from other donors in the study. General findings and caveats noted by the study authors: In healthy vaccine recipients, vaccine-induced clones were almost all SARS-CoV-2 mono-reactive, with only 1 of 255 cross-reactive with common cold coronaviruses. At late post-vaccination timepoints, both infection-induced and vaccine-induced clones showed marked clonal contraction, consistent with waning T cell responses. Only a small number of convalescent patients were included, and no early post-infection timepoints were available, which limited the study.

The CDR3 covers 15 residues, taking in both the cysteine and the phenylalanine. The DNA shown is the 45-base CDR3, in frame from base 1. V sheds 2 bases and J sheds 4 bases, leaving 15 bases between their ends. From a lookup of the germline V gene, CDR1 and CDR2 are SGHRS and YFSETQ. A remark on this clone: No antigen is known for it. The sample holds no much larger clone one base away, and base qualities are not on file.

Library method: the immunoSEQ multiplex PCR assay. DNA from the cultured, isolated CD4+ T cells was subjected to TCR beta CDR3 sequencing. The study's own analysis went as follows. The analysis removed non-productive TCR sequences, trimmed reads to the CDR3 region, and retained only CDR3s that were 7 or more amino acids long. The MANAFEST web app was used to pick out antigen-specific clonotypes by comparing their expansion in peptide wells with that in reference cultures. Positive clones required FDR<0.05 expansion versus reference and all other wells, odds ratio above 5, and frequency above 0.1% in two replicate wells. Clonotypes significantly expanded in SARS-CoV-2 spike wells and in at least one common cold coronavirus spike condition were defined as cross-reactive. Levenshtein distance calculated with the stringdist R package was used to assess CDR3 similarity, and unrooted trees were constructed with ape in R 3.6.1. TCRdb mirrors the immuneACCESS table, restricted to in-frame sequences. Some clones are absent from its copies; in checked studies, under half trace to an unresolved V gene, and the reason for the others is unknown. V and J calls and clone size are given by that table; D and trimming were obtained from the DNA. The sample yields around 41,000 clones; about 80% were counted once. 11% of the sample comes from the top ten.

To identify antigen-specific CD4+ T cell clonotypes by their expansion, the ViraFEST assay first stimulated PBMC with viral peptide pools and then applied TCR sequencing. After around 10 days of culture, CD4+ T cells were isolated with the EasySep CD4+ T cell isolation kit. Healthy vaccine recipients had no prior SARS-CoV-2 infection, confirmed by negative nucleocapsid antibodies before and after vaccination. Approximately 2 million PBMC per well were cultured in IMDM with approximately 5% human AB serum, 8.5 to 10 IU/ml IL-2 and gentamicin, plus 10 ug/ml peptides. On days 3 and 7, half of the culture medium was replaced with fresh IL-2-containing medium. Unless noted otherwise, every peptide stimulation condition was grown in triplicate wells. PBMC were separated from whole blood using Ficoll-Paque Plus gradient centrifugation and were then either cryopreserved at -140C or used fresh. Overlapping peptide pools spanned the spike proteins of SARS-CoV-2 and the common cold coronaviruses HCoV-NL63, HCoV-OC43 and HCoV-229E. The QIAamp micro DNA kit was used to extract genomic DNA from the cultured CD4+ T cells.

Recombination joined TRBV5-1 with TRBJ1-1; too little of a D gene remains to name it. This specimen consisted of CD4+ T cells from PBMCs cultured with SARS-CoV-2 spike peptides, obtained before COVID-19 vaccination. The cell subset or site tag for this specimen amounts to: SARS-CoV-2 spike overlapping peptide pool stimulation. The clonotype originates from a human donor who received a COVID-19 vaccine. The DNA sequence is given as TGCGCCAGCAGCTTCTTAGGACGTACCGGCACTGAAGCTTTCTTT. This sequence encodes CASSFLGRTGTEAFF.